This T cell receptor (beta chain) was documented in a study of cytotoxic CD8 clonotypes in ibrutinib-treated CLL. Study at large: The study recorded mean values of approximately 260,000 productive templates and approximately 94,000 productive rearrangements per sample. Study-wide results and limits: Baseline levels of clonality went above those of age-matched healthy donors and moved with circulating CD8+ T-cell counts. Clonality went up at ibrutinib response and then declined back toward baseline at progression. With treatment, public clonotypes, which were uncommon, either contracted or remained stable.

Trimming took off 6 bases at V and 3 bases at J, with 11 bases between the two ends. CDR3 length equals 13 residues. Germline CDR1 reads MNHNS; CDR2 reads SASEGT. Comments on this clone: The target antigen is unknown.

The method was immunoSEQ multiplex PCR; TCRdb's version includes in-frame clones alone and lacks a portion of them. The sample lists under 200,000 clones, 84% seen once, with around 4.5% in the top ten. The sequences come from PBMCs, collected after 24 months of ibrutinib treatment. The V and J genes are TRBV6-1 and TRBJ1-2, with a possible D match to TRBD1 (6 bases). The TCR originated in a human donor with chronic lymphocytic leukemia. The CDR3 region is CASRAQGYYGYTF. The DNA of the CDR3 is TGTGCCAGCAGGGCGCAGGGGTACTATGGCTACACCTTC.